The source of this TCR beta chain is a study of beta chain features in type 1 diabetes. Study outcomes and limitations: Any PCR bias toward short templates would affect both groups alike. The question of HLA type influencing TCRB rearrangement was one that remained unresolved here. There was a moderate but significant shortening of TCRB CDR3s in all four CD4+ subsets of Type 1 diabetes patients.

CDR1 and CDR2 from the germline V gene are SGHNT and YYREEE (reference sequence). The length of the CDR3 is 14 residues. V was pared by 0 bases and J by 6 bases, with 3 bases of the junction left unmatched. The isolated RNA, all of it, was reverse transcribed, so expressed TCRB transcripts were what got sequenced. Produced via immunoSEQ multiplex PCR; TCRdb's table is partial and in-frame only. The data show more than 120,000 clones, 8% to 13% seen once. Details on this clone: The antigen remains unidentified.

The specimen was naive CD4+ T cells from blood. The sequence was obtained from a man between 18 and 35 years old in good health. The V call is TRBV5-4, the J call TRBJ2-7; 10 nucleotides agree with TRBD1. CDR3 loop: CASSLAGTGAEQYF. In DNA, the CDR3 is TGTGCCAGCAGCTTGGCCGGGACAGGGGCCGAGCAGTACTTC.